These 17 T cell receptor beta chains share one sample of origin, sequenced in a study of CD8+CD57+ T cells in acquired aplastic anemia. It was genomic DNA that served as the template for profiling TCR beta VDJ and CDR3. TCRdb used MiXCR to reprocess the reads, holding one entry per CDR3 protein. The sample holds 150,000 or so distinct CDR3 sequences, approximately 52% seen once. Patients sequenced had flow cytometry evidence of CD8+CD57+ cell expansion. Sequencing used sorted CD4+, CD8+, or CD8+CD57+ T cells (not recorded which) from PBMCs. The source is a human donor with aplastic anemia.

The table lists this clonotype with a few counts. Relative to the germline gene, one junction end is altered; a read error may explain this. This chain uses TRBV10-3 with TRBJ2-7; D may be TRBD1 (6 bases). The CDR3 is 15 residues long. The germline V gene has CDR1 ENHRY and CDR2 SYGVKD. The CDR3 sequence is CASSDCETGSYEQYF. CDR3 nucleotide sequence: TGTGCCAGCAGTGACTGCGAGACAGGCTCCTACGAGCAGTACTTC.

This clonotype was seen just once. Sequence at one end of the junction differs from germline and may be a read error. The rearrangement links TRBV7-3 to TRBJ1-2, with a tentative D call TRBD1 (6 bases). This CDR3 is built from 13 residues. Germline lookup yields CDR1 SGHTA and CDR2 FQGTGA. CDR3 region: CASSKDSNYGCTF. CDR3 nucleotides: TGTGCCAGCAGTAAGGACAGTAACTATGGCTGCACCTTC.

This clonotype showed up just a few times. The chain couples TRBV12-3 or TRBV12-4 to TRBJ2-5; 7 bases fit TRBD1. Trimming removed 5 bases from V and 0 bases from J; junction bases left unmatched: 9. The CDR3 has 16 residues. CDR3 region: CASSATGQSYQETQYF. The CDR3 bases are TGTGCCAGCAGTGCTACGGGACAGTCGTACCAAGAGACCCAGTACTTC.

J is TRBJ1-2 and V is TRBV2, with TRBD1 matching over 12 bases. The CDR3 sequence is 14 residues long. The germline gives CDR1 SNHLY, CDR2 FYNNEI. Unmatched junction bases numbered 5, after V lost 6 bases and J lost 6 bases. The CDR3 loop reads CASRTGQGANGYTF. DNA for the CDR3: TGTGCCAGCAGGACGGGACAGGGGGCGAATGGCTACACCTTC.

The chain carries TRBV6-1 and TRBJ1-6; 7 bases are a match to TRBD1. CDR1 is MNHNS, CDR2 SASEGT, per germline. V lost 5 bases, J lost 9 bases, and 7 bases stayed unmatched. The CDR3 is 14 residues long. CDR3 DNA sequence: TGTGCCAGCAGTCCGACAGGGAGAGGTTCACCCCTCCACTTT. This encodes CASSPTGRGSPLHF.

This clonotype was counted ten times or more. The gene calls are TRBV7-9 and TRBJ2-1; D remains unclear. The germline gives CDR1 SEHNR, CDR2 FQNEAQ (reference sequence). The CDR3 length is 12 residues. V dropped 1 base and J dropped 9 bases, with 7 bases sitting between them. CDR3 in amino acids: CASSLVGAEQFF. CDR3 coding DNA: TGTGCCAGCAGCTTAGTTGGCGCTGAGCAGTTCTTC.

The CDR3 DNA reads as TGTGCCAGCAGTTTGGGAGGGGGGAAAAACACCATATATTTT. Amino acid sequence: CASSLGGGKNTIYF. The chain carries TRBV2 and TRBJ1-3, with D possibly matching TRBD1 (6 bases). The CDR3 is 14 residues long. Trimming took off 5 bases at V and 6 bases at J, with 14 bases between the two ends. The V gene's germline CDR1 is SNHLY and CDR2 FYNNEI.

V usage is TRBV2 and J usage is TRBJ2-5; no firm D call. Germline CDR1 reads SNHLY; CDR2 reads FYNNEI. Trimming pared 1 base from V and 3 bases from J, leaving 3 bases between. The CDR3 spans 12 residues. The CDR3 DNA reads TGTGCCAGCAGTGAAGTCAAAGAGACCCAGTACTTC. It specifies CASSEVKETQYF.

This chain joins TRBV12-3 or TRBV12-4 and TRBJ1-1; 7 bases line up with TRBD1. J lost 7 bases, V lost 7 bases, and 6 bases had no gene match. The CDR3 covers 12 residues. CDR3 region: CASNFHRGEAFF. The CDR3 nucleotides are TGTGCCAGCAATTTTCACAGGGGTGAAGCTTTCTTT.

The chain employs TRBV10-2 and TRBJ2-7, with D tentatively TRBD2 (6 bases). The CDR3 has 13 residues. The ends were cut back, 7 bases at V and 5 bases at J, with 15 bases in the middle. The germline CDR1 and CDR2 sequences are WSHSY and SAAADI. The CDR3 loop reads CASTRDGGDEQYF. As DNA, the CDR3 is TGCGCCAGCACCAGAGACGGGGGTGACGAGCAGTACTTC.

This clonotype showed up just once. The chain carries TRBV14 and TRBJ2-3; TRBD2 agrees at 7 bases. CDR1 is SGHDN, CDR2 FVKESK, per germline. The CDR3 length is 15 residues. V was pared by 4 bases and J by 3 bases, with 7 bases of the junction left unmatched. CDR3 protein: CASSPIGTTTDTQYF. The CDR3 DNA reads as TGTGCCAGCAGCCCGATTGGGACTACAACAGATACGCAGTATTTT. Supplemented by reference TRBV14 and TRBJ2-3, the full variable domain reads EAGVTQFPSHSVIEKGQTVTLRCDPISGHDNLYWYRRVMGKEIKFLLHFVKESKQDESGMPNNRFLAERTGGTYSTLKVQPAELEDSGVYFCASSPIGTTTDTQYFGPGTRLTVL.

The chain is built from TRBV6-2 or TRBV6-3 and TRBJ2-7; perhaps TRBD2 as D (5 bases). The CDR3 sequence is 14 residues long. Trimming removed 6 bases from V and 2 bases from J, with 14 bases in between. CDR1 MNHEY and CDR2 SVGEGT come from the germline V gene. The CDR3, as DNA: TGTGCCAGCAGACGCGGACTGGGTCCCTACGAGCAGTACTTC. Protein product: CASRRGLGPYEQYF.

The rearrangement joins TRBV5-1 to TRBJ2-5, with TRBD2 identical over 14 bases. The V gene's germline CDR1 is SGHRS and CDR2 YFSETQ. The V gene end was trimmed by 4 bases and the J gene end by 5 bases; junction bases not matched to a gene: 4. The CDR3 extends over 15 amino acids. CDR3: CASSQGTSGSETQYF. In DNA form, the CDR3 reads TGCGCCAGCAGCCAGGGGACTAGCGGGAGTGAGACCCAGTACTTC.

This clonotype was seen ten or more times. The gene calls are TRBV6-5 and TRBJ2-7, with 13 positions matching TRBD2. Per the germline V gene, CDR1 is MNHEY and CDR2 is SVGAGI. The length of the CDR3 is 17 residues. Trimming cost V 0 bases and J 2 bases; bases outside gene matches: 4. CDR3 nucleotides: TGTGCCAGCAGTTACTCCCCCGGGACTAGCGGGGCCTACGAGCAGTACTTC. Its translation is CASSYSPGTSGAYEQYF.

This clonotype was found a few times. J is TRBJ2-2 and V is TRBV12-1. TRBV12-1 has pseudogene status. The length of the CDR3 is 16 residues. The CDR3 bases are TGTGCCAGCAGCTTGAACCGTGGTTTCGGGACGGGGGAGCTGTTTTTT. This encodes CASSLNRGFGTGELFF.

This clonotype has a single count. This rearrangement joins TRBV15 to TRBJ1-2; D is unclear. Between the trimmed V and J ends, which lost 1 base and 2 bases, there was a span of 14 bases. This CDR3 is built from 16 residues. Per the germline V gene, CDR1 is LNHNV and CDR2 is YYDKDF (reference sequence). The CDR3 nucleotides are TGTGCCACCAGCAGAGGACACAGAGCCTTAAACTATGGCTACACCTTC. It translates to CATSRGHRALNYGYTF.

The sample holds many counts of this clonotype. The chain joins TRBV24-1 to TRBJ2-3; 8 bases line up with TRBD2. Trimming at V came to 0 bases and at J to 8 bases, leaving 21 bases not matched to a gene. The CDR3 extends over 20 amino acids. Germline values: CDR1 KGHDR, CDR2 SFDVKD. CDR3 loop: CATSDLALIPNGGAAGTQYF. DNA of the CDR3: TGTGCCACCAGTGATTTGGCCCTAATCCCAAACGGGGGGGCAGCTGGTACGCAGTATTTT.